The sequence of this TCR beta chain was determined in a study of beta chain features in type 1 diabetes. Sorting with CD45RO/CCR7/CD25/CD127/CD95/CD27 yielded naive, central memory, regulatory and stem-like memory CD4+ cells. Expressed TCRB transcripts were sequenced because the isolated RNA had all been reverse transcribed beforehand. This table comes from immunoSEQ multiplex PCR, and its TCRdb copy is limited to in-frame clones, with some not included. This table holds about 160,000 clones, about 9% found once. About this clone itself: Antigen specificity is unknown.

Notes on the study in general: PCR might favor shorter templates, but any such skew would affect patients and controls equally. Naive, central memory and Treg TCRB repertoires seemed to resemble each other more closely in patients than they did in healthy donors. When VDJ junctions were examined, type 1 diabetes patients showed fewer insertions and more deletions. Within each of all four CD4+ subsets, Type 1 diabetes patients had TCRB CDR3s that were moderately but significantly shorter.

V was shortened by 3 bases and J by 4 bases, with 10 bases between the two germline ends. Per germline, CDR1 SGHNT and CDR2 YENEEA. The CDR3 has 15 amino acids. The source material was central memory CD4+ T cells from blood. The TCR sequence derives from a woman aged 18-29 years with type 1 diabetes. The chain joins TRBV11-3 to TRBJ2-6, with D hard to call. The CDR3 nucleotides read TGTGCCAGCAGCTTCGGTGGAGTCGGGGCCAACGTCCTGACTTTC. Its protein product is CASSFGGVGANVLTF.